This is a list of T cell receptor beta chains from one sample in a study of radiotherapy plus CTLA-4 blockade in lung cancer. Assay used: immunoSEQ multiplex PCR; TCRdb lists only in-frame clones, some missing. The data hold 80,000 or so clones, with about four fifths observed a single time. The material was peripheral blood, obtained from a patient treated with radiotherapy plus ipilimumab. The receptors shown here come from a human donor with non-small cell lung cancer who had stable disease on radiotherapy plus ipilimumab. Both conserved end residues are part of each CDR3. The order of the fields is V gene, J gene, D gene, clone size, CDR3 DNA, CDR3 protein. The D gene is left open where the match is weak. Clone size is shown for a subset of rows, as once, few, many or a class of expanded clone.

V gene: TRBV5-8; J gene: TRBJ2-5; D gene: -; clone size: -; CDR3 DNA: TGTGCCAGCAGCTTGGTTGTTACCCTTGGGACCCAGTACTTC; CDR3 protein: CASSLVVTLGTQYF
V gene: TRBV10-3; J gene: TRBJ2-7; D gene: -; clone size: few; CDR3 DNA: TGTGCCATCAGTGATCCGACAGCCTCCTACGAGCAGTACTTC; CDR3 protein: CAISDPTASYEQYF
V gene: TRBV6-5; J gene: TRBJ2-7; D gene: TRBD1; clone size: -; CDR3 DNA: TGTGCCAGCAGCCGCTCAGGACAGGGGACGTACGAGCAGTACTTC; CDR3 protein: CASSRSGQGTYEQYF
V gene: TRBV6-5; J gene: TRBJ2-7; D gene: TRBD1; clone size: -; CDR3 DNA: TGTGCCAGCAGTTCCTCCGGGACAGGGGCCTACGAGCAGTACTTC; CDR3 protein: CASSSSGTGAYEQYF
V gene: TRBV19; J gene: TRBJ1-3; D gene: -; clone size: -; CDR3 DNA: TGTGCCAGTAGTCGGGACCGATCTGGAAACACCATATATTTT; CDR3 protein: CASSRDRSGNTIYF
V gene: TRBV5-1; J gene: TRBJ1-3; D gene: -; clone size: -; CDR3 DNA: TGCGCCAGCACCTTGGACACGGTGGACTCTGGAAACACCATATATTTT; CDR3 protein: CASTLDTVDSGNTIYF
V gene: TRBV9; J gene: TRBJ1-1; D gene: -; clone size: -; CDR3 DNA: TGTGCCAGCAGCGTAGACCCAGGTCAAGGGGTAAAAACTGAAGCTTTCTTT; CDR3 protein: CASSVDPGQGVKTEAFF
V gene: TRBV21-1; J gene: TRBJ1-2; D gene: -; clone size: few; CDR3 DNA: TGTGCCACCGTTAACTATGGCTACACCTTC; CDR3 protein: CATVNYGYTF
V gene: TRBV2; J gene: TRBJ2-2; D gene: -; clone size: -; CDR3 DNA: TGTGCCAGCAGTCCCATCGGGATAGGTGCCACCGGGGAGCTGTTTTTT; CDR3 protein: CASSPIGIGATGELFF
V gene: TRBV28; J gene: TRBJ1-2; D gene: -; clone size: -; CDR3 DNA: TGTGCCAGCAAGGAGGGCGCCTATGGCTACACCTTC; CDR3 protein: CASKEGAYGYTF
V gene: TRBV30; J gene: TRBJ1-4; D gene: -; clone size: -; CDR3 DNA: TGTGCCTGGAAGAAGGGACTTAATGAAAAACTGTTTTTT; CDR3 protein: CAWKKGLNEKLFF
V gene: TRBV7-2; J gene: TRBJ2-3; D gene: TRBD2; clone size: -; CDR3 DNA: TGTGCCAGCAGCCTCACTAGCGGGGGGCAAGATACGCAGTATTTT; CDR3 protein: CASSLTSGGQDTQYF
V gene: TRBV30; J gene: TRBJ2-6; D gene: -; clone size: -; CDR3 DNA: TGTGCCTGGGTGCCCGGGAATTATGGGGCCAACGTCCTGACTTTC; CDR3 protein: CAWVPGNYGANVLTF
V gene: TRBV10-1; J gene: TRBJ2-7; D gene: -; clone size: -; CDR3 DNA: TGCGCCAGCAGCGGTTACCGACAGCCCCGCGAGCAGTACTTC; CDR3 protein: CASSGYRQPREQYF
V gene: TRBV9; J gene: TRBJ1-1; D gene: -; clone size: -; CDR3 DNA: TGTGCCAGCAGCAAGCGTGAGATCACTGAAGCTTTCTTT; CDR3 protein: CASSKREITEAFF
V gene: TRBV7-9; J gene: TRBJ1-3; D gene: -; clone size: -; CDR3 DNA: TGTGCCAGCAGCTCGGGGGTTTCTGGAAACACCATATATTTT; CDR3 protein: CASSSGVSGNTIYF
V gene: TRBV28; J gene: TRBJ1-2; D gene: -; clone size: -; CDR3 DNA: TGTGCCAGCAGTTTCGGAGGGGTCGGCTACACCTTC; CDR3 protein: CASSFGGVGYTF
V gene: TRBV14; J gene: TRBJ2-7; D gene: -; clone size: few; CDR3 DNA: TGTGCCAGCAGCCAAGACTCGGTTTATAAGCAGTACTTC; CDR3 protein: CASSQDSVYKQYF
V gene: TRBV6-4; J gene: TRBJ2-7; D gene: TRBD2; clone size: -; CDR3 DNA: TGTGCCAGCGCCCGCAGGACTAGCGGGATCCCCCTCTACGAGCAGTACTTC; CDR3 protein: CASARRTSGIPLYEQYF
V gene: TRBV4-2; J gene: TRBJ2-6; D gene: -; clone size: -; CDR3 DNA: TGTGCCAGCAGCCAAGATTTAGCGGCCTCTGGGGCCAACGTCCTGACTTTC; CDR3 protein: CASSQDLAASGANVLTF
V gene: TRBV6-5; J gene: TRBJ2-7; D gene: -; clone size: -; CDR3 DNA: TGTGCCAGCACCGGGACAAAAAGATCCTACGAGCAGTACTTC; CDR3 protein: CASTGTKRSYEQYF
V gene: TRBV28; J gene: TRBJ1-2; D gene: -; clone size: -; CDR3 DNA: TGTGCCAGCAGTTTGACCAGGGCCGGTGGCTACACCTTC; CDR3 protein: CASSLTRAGGYTF
V gene: TRBV15; J gene: TRBJ1-6; D gene: -; clone size: -; CDR3 DNA: TGTGCCACCAGCAGGGATTCACCCCTCCACTTT; CDR3 protein: CATSRDSPLHF
V gene: TRBV27; J gene: TRBJ2-1; D gene: TRBD1; clone size: -; CDR3 DNA: TGTGCCAGCAGTTTTTGGGTGGGGACAGGGGCGTACAATGAGCAGTTCTTC; CDR3 protein: CASSFWVGTGAYNEQFF
V gene: TRBV4-2; J gene: TRBJ2-7; D gene: -; clone size: -; CDR3 DNA: TGTGCCAGCAGCCAAGCTCTCCAGACCTATGACGAGCAGTACTTC; CDR3 protein: CASSQALQTYDEQYF
V gene: TRBV19; J gene: TRBJ1-6; D gene: -; clone size: -; CDR3 DNA: TGTGCCAGTACCAATACTGGAGGAAATTCACCCCTCCACTTT; CDR3 protein: CASTNTGGNSPLHF
V gene: TRBV18; J gene: TRBJ2-3; D gene: -; clone size: -; CDR3 DNA: TGTGCCAGCTCACGCCTCGGTGATACGCAGTATTTT; CDR3 protein: CASSRLGDTQYF
V gene: TRBV28; J gene: TRBJ2-1; D gene: TRBD1; clone size: -; CDR3 DNA: TGTGCCAGCAGTCATAGACAGGGATTGGGGCAGGGTGAGCAGTTCTTC; CDR3 protein: CASSHRQGLGQGEQFF
V gene: TRBV6-1; J gene: TRBJ1-5; D gene: -; clone size: -; CDR3 DNA: TGTGCCAGCGGAAACACTTTCCATCAGCCCCAGCATTTT; CDR3 protein: CASGNTFHQPQHF
V gene: TRBV28; J gene: TRBJ1-3; D gene: -; clone size: -; CDR3 DNA: TGTGCCAGCAGTTCTTGGAGGGCCTCTGGAAACACCATATATTTT; CDR3 protein: CASSSWRASGNTIYF
V gene: TRBV2; J gene: TRBJ1-4; D gene: -; clone size: -; CDR3 DNA: TGTGCCAGCAGTCGGGACACTAGTCCGAATGAAAAACTGTTTTTT; CDR3 protein: CASSRDTSPNEKLFF
V gene: TRBV11-2; J gene: TRBJ2-7; D gene: -; clone size: -; CDR3 DNA: TGTGCCAGCAGCTTGGGGTGGGCCAGTTACGAGCAGTACTTC; CDR3 protein: CASSLGWASYEQYF
V gene: TRBV5-5; J gene: TRBJ1-1; D gene: -; clone size: -; CDR3 DNA: TGTGCCAGCAGCCCCCTAGGCAGTGAAGCTTTCTTT; CDR3 protein: CASSPLGSEAFF
V gene: TRBV19; J gene: TRBJ2-3; D gene: -; clone size: -; CDR3 DNA: TGTGCCAGTAGTATGGTTGGGGCCGGCACAGATACGCAGTATTTT; CDR3 protein: CASSMVGAGTDTQYF
V gene: TRBV7-2; J gene: TRBJ2-3; D gene: -; clone size: -; CDR3 DNA: TGTGCCAGCAGCTTAAGGCCCAGGGAAAATACGCAGTATTTT; CDR3 protein: CASSLRPRENTQYF
V gene: TRBV7-2; J gene: TRBJ2-7; D gene: TRBD1; clone size: -; CDR3 DNA: TGTGCCAGCAGCCGGAAAGTGGACAGGGTCTACGAGCAGTACTTC; CDR3 protein: CASSRKVDRVYEQYF
V gene: TRBV30; J gene: TRBJ2-3; D gene: -; clone size: few; CDR3 DNA: TGTGCCTGGAGTGTGGGGTCGGCGCAGAGCACAGATACGCAGTATTTT; CDR3 protein: CAWSVGSAQSTDTQYF
V gene: TRBV10-1; J gene: TRBJ1-2; D gene: -; clone size: -; CDR3 DNA: TGCGCCAGCAGTGAGTCGACGGGGCATGGCTACACCTTC; CDR3 protein: CASSESTGHGYTF
V gene: TRBV6-6; J gene: TRBJ1-2; D gene: TRBD1; clone size: -; CDR3 DNA: TGTGCCAGCAGTTTAGGACAGGGGAAAGGTTATGGCTACACCTTC; CDR3 protein: CASSLGQGKGYGYTF
V gene: TRBV15; J gene: TRBJ1-5; D gene: TRBD1; clone size: -; CDR3 DNA: TGCGCCACCAGCAGAGGTGGACAGGGCAATCAGCCCCAGCATTTT; CDR3 protein: CATSRGGQGNQPQHF
V gene: TRBV2; J gene: TRBJ1-2; D gene: TRBD1; clone size: -; CDR3 DNA: TGTGCCAGCACCCCAGGGGGACCCTATGGCTACACCTTC; CDR3 protein: CASTPGGPYGYTF
V gene: TRBV5-1; J gene: TRBJ2-1; D gene: -; clone size: -; CDR3 DNA: TGCGCCAGCAGCAGGCCCCAGGCATTCGCCTACAATGAGCAGTTCTTC; CDR3 protein: CASSRPQAFAYNEQFF